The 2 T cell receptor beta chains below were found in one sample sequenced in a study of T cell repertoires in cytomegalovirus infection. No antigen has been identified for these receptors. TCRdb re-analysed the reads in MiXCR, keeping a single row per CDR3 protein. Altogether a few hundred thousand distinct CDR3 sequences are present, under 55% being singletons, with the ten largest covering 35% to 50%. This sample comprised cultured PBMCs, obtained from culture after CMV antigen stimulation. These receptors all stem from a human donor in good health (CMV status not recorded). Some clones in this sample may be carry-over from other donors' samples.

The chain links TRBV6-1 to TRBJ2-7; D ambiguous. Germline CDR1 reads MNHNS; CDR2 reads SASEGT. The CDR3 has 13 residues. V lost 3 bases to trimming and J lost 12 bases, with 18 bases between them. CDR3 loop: CASSDTIVFLRYF. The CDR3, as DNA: TGTGCCAGCAGTGACACGATCGTCTTCCTCAGGTACTTC.

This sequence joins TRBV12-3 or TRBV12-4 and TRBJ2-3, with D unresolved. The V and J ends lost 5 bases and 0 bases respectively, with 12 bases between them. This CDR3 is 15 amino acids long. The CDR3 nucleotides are TGTGCCAGCAGTCCGGACCTCACTAGCACAGATACGCAGTATTTT. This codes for CASSPDLTSTDTQYF.